This T cell receptor beta chain was sequenced during a study of CD4 T cells in relation to SARS-CoV-2 and coronaviruses. Unexposed donor CD4+ T cells date from about 2011-2018, before the COVID-19 pandemic. CD4+ T cells were isolated from the cells after nine to eleven days of culture. Sequencing used immunoSEQ multiplex PCR; TCRdb keeps in-frame clones, though not all of them. The table lists 25,000 or so clones, 65% to 80% of them singletons. With respect to this clone: Its antigen is as yet unknown.

Study outcomes and limitations: Approximately 65% of donors had memory CD4+ clonotypes crossrecognizing SARS-CoV-2 and common cold coronavirus spike.

The CDR3 runs to 10 residues. V lost 5 bases and J 5 bases, leaving 3 bases between the germline ends. Per the germline V gene, CDR1 is LGHDT and CDR2 is YNNKEL (reference sequence). The clonotype was recovered from a human donor in good health. V and J are TRBV3-1 (or the pseudogene TRBV3-2) and TRBJ1-2; D is uncertain. The specimen sequenced was CD4+ T cells from PBMCs, cultured in vitro. The CDR3 coding sequence is TGTGCCAGCAGCGGGTATGGCTACACCTTC. Translating it yields CASSGYGYTF.